Listed below are T cell receptor beta chains from one sample, sequenced in a study of T-cell memory formation after mild COVID-19. Each CDR3 protein gets one entry after TCRdb re-called the 5' RACE reads with MiXCR. Of some 180,000 distinct CDR3 sequences listed, approximately 17% were seen once; the top ten hold 3.5% to 5%. The sequenced sample was PBMCs or a T cell subset sorted from them (not recorded which). These receptor sequences come from a man younger than 35 who had mild COVID-19 (a few samples of this study predate the infection). Cell type and time point are not known. The conserved cysteine and the conserved F or W are not part of the CDR3 here. Not all rows give a size; the values are once, few, many and, for expanded clones, a class.

V	J	size	CDR3
TRBV7-3	TRBJ1-2	many	ASSLTGGDYGYT
TRBV7-9	TRBJ2-4	.	ASSGQGNIQY
TRBV9	TRBJ2-3	few	ASSAGGGGTDTQY
TRBV7-9	TRBJ1-4	many	ASSRLGVGEKLF
TRBV3-1	TRBJ2-1	.	ASSQPAGEDNEQF
TRBV7-9	TRBJ1-1	few	ASSSWDTSTEAF
TRBV9	TRBJ2-5	many	ASSTGPLGETQY
TRBV24-1	TRBJ2-1	many	ATSDHPARGDEQF
TRBV5-1	TRBJ1-1	.	ASSSLTGGNTEAF
TRBV7-2	TRBJ2-1	few	ASSFRVGEQF
TRBV2	TRBJ2-2	.	ASSRLAGAGELF
TRBV4-2	TRBJ2-3	few	ASSQSDSTDTQY
TRBV5-6	TRBJ2-3	few	ASRSRLPVDTQY
TRBV10-3	TRBJ2-5	.	AISDSTGSGEETQY
TRBV11-2	TRBJ2-1	few	ASSLVGVGQF
TRBV6-5	TRBJ1-2	few	ASRASYGYT
TRBV5-1	TRBJ2-5	.	ASSSVLGVETQY
TRBV7-2	TRBJ2-7	many	ASSLVGYEQY
TRBV18	TRBJ2-2	few	ASSPLRGNTGELF
TRBV10-3	TRBJ2-3	many	ASSYGATDTQY
TRBV6-5	TRBJ1-5	many	ASRRGDQPQH
TRBV5-1	TRBJ2-7	few	ASSLDWRQY
TRBV11-1	TRBJ1-2	few	ASSLWREGYT
TRBV7-6	TRBJ1-1	.	ASTRLLFGTEAF
TRBV4-3	TRBJ2-1	.	ASSQELKRNEQF
TRBV5-1	TRBJ2-1	few	ASSALGATYNEQF
TRBV3-1	TRBJ1-1	.	ASSQGPQNTEAF
TRBV12-3/TRBV12-4	TRBJ2-7	.	ASSFRDRAGAYEQY
TRBV20-1	TRBJ2-3	.	SARIPGQGAGDTQY
TRBV7-9	TRBJ1-1	.	ASSLEGAHTEAF
TRBV4-2	TRBJ2-1	.	ASSQDVGGMANEQF
TRBV6-5	TRBJ1-1	few	ASSWAGRNTEAF
TRBV3-1	TRBJ2-1	.	ASRDLAGGLNEQF
TRBV4-1	TRBJ1-1	many	ASSQDRSPQVGTEAF
TRBV5-5	TRBJ2-5	.	ASSWTRVQETQY
TRBV7-3	TRBJ1-5	.	ASSSRDGGQPQH
TRBV20-1	TRBJ1-2	.	SASGTAPTNYGYT
TRBV7-2	TRBJ2-3	.	ASSLAGTSTDTQY
TRBV12-3/TRBV12-4	TRBJ2-4	.	ASSGVGKNIQY
TRBV7-2	TRBJ2-2	many	ASSSALRDRTTGELF
TRBV2	TRBJ1-6	.	ASSAGLNNSPLH
TRBV12-3/TRBV12-4	TRBJ2-2	.	ASSLVRANTGELF
TRBV5-1	TRBJ1-5	few	ASSQSGSGSGQPQH
TRBV29-1	TRBJ1-1	.	SVEDSSTEAF
TRBV12-3/TRBV12-4	TRBJ1-2	.	ASSPTALRTVGYT
TRBV6-6	TRBJ1-2	.	ASSQGRNYGYT
TRBV12-3/TRBV12-4	TRBJ1-1	few	ASSFRRGMNTEAF
TRBV12-3/TRBV12-4	TRBJ2-2	.	ASNWRGTGELF
TRBV18	TRBJ2-6	many	ASSPRAATSGANVLT
TRBV27	TRBJ2-3	few	ASTSSPTDTQY
TRBV7-9	TRBJ1-2	.	ASSFGRANYGYT
TRBV7-9	TRBJ1-1	many	ASSRVANTEAF
TRBV27	TRBJ1-1	.	ASSPPGQGTEAF
TRBV6-5	TRBJ1-5	few	ASSYGSNQPQH
TRBV29-1	TRBJ1-2	few	SLYRGEDGYT
TRBV20-1	TRBJ2-5	.	SARDPLRGETQY
TRBV12-3/TRBV12-4	TRBJ1-2	few	ASSPRRGADYGYT
TRBV29-1	TRBJ2-5	few	SVNTNQETQY
TRBV7-8	TRBJ1-2	.	ASSFAENYGYT
TRBV18	TRBJ1-4	.	ASSPAYRQGGEKLF